Each of the 19 T cell receptor beta chains below was sequenced from the same sample in a study of OX40 agonist ivuxolimab in advanced cancers. TCRdb's table, derived via immunoSEQ multiplex PCR, lists solely in-frame clones and lacks some. Here the sample spans around 84,000 clones, over 80% being singletons. Sequences were derived from CD4+ or CD8+ T cells sorted from blood, sampled in a trial of the OX40 agonist ivuxolimab. The receptor source for this set is an adult with an advanced solid tumor such as melanoma, head and neck, liver or kidney cancer.

The J gene is TRBJ1-2, the V gene TRBV7-9; D unclear. The V gene lost 3 bases and the J gene lost 5 bases, with 4 bases spanning the gap. Germline values: CDR1 SEHNR, CDR2 FQNEAQ (reference sequence). The CDR3 covers 11 residues. The CDR3 nucleotides read TGTGCCAGCAGCTTGGATTATGGCTACACCTTC. The encoded protein is CASSLDYGYTF.

The V gene is TRBV29-1, the J gene TRBJ2-3; 8 bases agree with TRBD1. There are 14 residues in the CDR3. CDR1 SQVTM and CDR2 ANQGSEA come from the germline V gene. J lost 3 bases, V lost 1 base, and 3 bases had no gene match. The CDR3 loop reads CSVEGQGRTDTQYF. Here the CDR3 DNA reads TGCAGCGTTGAAGGACAGGGGAGAACAGATACGCAGTATTTT.

The chain couples TRBV21-1 to TRBJ1-1; the table's D call, TRBD1, was not checked against the DNA. TRBV21-1 constitutes a pseudogene. The CDR3 covers 18 residues. CDR3 nucleotide sequence: TGTGCCAGCAGCAAAGAAGGACAGGGTCAATGTGGGGGGACTGAAGCTTTCTTT. This sequence encodes CASSKEGQGQCGGTEAFF.

The table lists this clone with a count of one. This chain joins TRBV5-1 and TRBJ2-1; 12 bases agree with TRBD1. The CDR3 totals 14 residues. Trimming removed 4 bases from V and 6 bases from J; junction bases left unmatched: 2. Per the germline V gene, CDR1 is SGHRS and CDR2 is YFSETQ. For the CDR3, the DNA is TGCGCCAGCAGCAGGGACAGGGGGCTCAATGAGCAGTTCTTC. Translated: CASSRDRGLNEQFF.

V gene TRBV28 combines with J gene TRBJ1-5; D unresolved. V lost 4 bases and J 3 bases, leaving 13 bases between the germline ends. CDR1 and CDR2 (germline): MDHEN, SYDVKM. The CDR3 is 15 residues long. The CDR3: CASSYIGETNQPQHF. Written as DNA, the CDR3 is TGTGCCAGCAGTTATATAGGCGAAACCAATCAGCCCCAGCATTTT.

The V call is TRBV13, the J call TRBJ1-2; 8 nucleotides align to TRBD1. Germline trimming cut 6 bases from V and 4 bases from J; bases unmatched to any gene: 7. Germline values: CDR1 PRHDT, CDR2 FYEKMQ (reference sequence). This CDR3 is built from 14 residues. The CDR3 region is CASRRAGGFYGYTF. DNA for the CDR3: TGTGCCAGCAGGAGGGCAGGGGGCTTCTATGGCTACACCTTC.

This clone was counted a single time. The chain joins TRBV7-8 to TRBJ2-1; weak D call: TRBD2 (6 bases). The CDR3 is 15 residues long. CDR1 is SGHVS, CDR2 FQNEAQ, per germline. Deletions cut 4 bases from V and 7 bases from J, with 17 bases between. Written as DNA, the CDR3 is TGTGCCAGCAGCTCCGAGACGGGAGCACGAAATGAGCAGTTCTTC. Translating gives CASSSETGARNEQFF.

This chain joins TRBV29-1 and TRBJ1-3; D not certain. V lost 6 bases to trimming and J lost 0 bases, with 3 bases between them. This CDR3 is built from 11 residues. Looked up from germline, CDR1 is SQVTM and CDR2 is ANQGSEA. The CDR3 DNA reads TGCAGCGTCCGCTCTGGAAACACCATATATTTT. Translated: CSVRSGNTIYF.

This chain connects TRBV29-1 to TRBJ2-7, with D tentatively TRBD1 (6 bases). The V and J ends lost 0 bases and 6 bases respectively, with 12 bases between them. CDR1 is SQVTM and CDR2 is ANQGSEA in the germline V gene. The CDR3 has 13 residues. The DNA of the CDR3 is TGCAGCGTTGAAGAGACAGGTCCCTTCGAGCAGTACTTC. This sequence encodes CSVEETGPFEQYF.

The chain employs TRBV9 and TRBJ2-2; D ambiguous. Looked up from germline, CDR1 is SGDLS and CDR2 is YYNGEE. Trimming took 4 bases from V and 4 from J, leaving 8 bases between them. CDR3 length: 13 amino acids. For the CDR3, the DNA is TGTGCCAGCAGCCCCCTCGGCACCGGGGAGCTGTTTTTT. It specifies CASSPLGTGELFF.

The sample holds a few counts of this clone. The chain employs TRBV28 and TRBJ1-2, with 9 nucleotides matching TRBD1. J gave up 2 bases and V 6 bases, and 7 bases lay outside the gene matches. Germline assignment: CDR1 MDHEN and CDR2 SYDVKM. This CDR3 has 15 amino acids. CDR3 amino acids: CASSEPGQGNYGYTF. The CDR3 DNA sequence: TGTGCCAGCAGCGAGCCGGGACAGGGCAACTATGGCTACACCTTC.

The rearrangement joins TRBV7-9 to TRBJ2-1; TRBD1 or TRBD2 may be the D gene (6 bases each). This CDR3 contains 12 residues. The germline CDR1 and CDR2 sequences are SEHNR and FQNEAQ (reference sequence). The V end was cut by 10 bases, the J end by 8 bases, with 15 bases between. CDR3 residues: CATGAQGDEQFF. In DNA, the CDR3 is TGTGCCACGGGGGCCCAGGGTGATGAGCAGTTCTTC. The full variable domain, completed using reference TRBV7-9 and TRBJ2-1, is DTGVSQNPRHKITKRGQNVTFRCDPISEHNRLYWYRQTLGQGPEFLTYFQNEAQLEKSRLLSDRFSAERPKGSFSTLEIQRTEQGDSAMYLCATGAQGDEQFFGPGTRLTVL.

The chain links TRBV7-2 to TRBJ2-3; D might be TRBD1 (6 bases). The germline V gene has CDR1 SGHTA and CDR2 FQGNSA. This CDR3 has 14 amino acids. With 1 base removed from V and 2 bases from J, the gap between germline ends came to 7 bases. The CDR3 DNA sequence: TGTGCCAGCAGCTTAGACAGGGACACAGATACGCAGTATTTT. Translated, it gives CASSLDRDTDTQYF.

The chain links TRBV5-1 to TRBJ2-1; 7 bases agree with TRBD1. Unmatched junction bases numbered 6, after V lost 0 bases and J lost 3 bases. Germline CDR1 is SGHRS and CDR2 is YFSETQ. The CDR3 has 16 amino acids. The CDR3 sequence is CASSLDPGGIYNEQFF. Written as DNA, the CDR3 is TGCGCCAGCAGCTTGGACCCAGGGGGTATCTACAATGAGCAGTTCTTC.

This chain connects TRBV4-2 to TRBJ1-2; no firm D call. Trimming removed 1 base at V and 2 bases at J, with 8 bases between. Per germline, CDR1 LGHNA and CDR2 YNFKEQ. There are 14 residues in the CDR3. The CDR3 is CASSQGRLNYGYTF. The CDR3 DNA reads as TGTGCCAGCAGCCAAGGACGGCTCAACTATGGCTACACCTTC.

This chain uses TRBV4-2 with TRBJ2-5; 9 bases fit TRBD1. V lost 0 bases to trimming and J lost 4 bases; unmatched junction nucleotides: 9. The germline V gene has CDR1 LGHNA and CDR2 YNFKEQ. CDR3 length equals 17 residues. The CDR3 loop is CASSQDGRYRGLETQYF. In DNA form, the CDR3 reads TGTGCCAGCAGCCAAGATGGGCGGTACAGGGGGCTAGAGACCCAGTACTTC.

This clone occurred a few times. The rearrangement joins TRBV6-6 to TRBJ1-5, with D unclear. The germline V and J ends were trimmed by 4 bases and 3 bases, with 7 bases remaining between them. Looked up from germline, CDR1 is MNHNY and CDR2 is SVGAGI (reference sequence). The CDR3 is 13 residues long. The CDR3 region has the DNA TGTGCCAGCAGTTCGGAAGTCAATCAGCCCCAGCATTTT. Translation: CASSSEVNQPQHF.

The J gene is TRBJ2-5, the V gene TRBV30; D not certain. Germline V gene data show CDR1 as GTSNPN and CDR2 as SVGIG (reference sequence). With 3 bases removed from V and 9 bases from J, the gap between germline ends came to 14 bases. The CDR3 loop spans 12 amino acids. The CDR3 DNA follows: TGTGCCTGGAGCCCATTTAGGGATTCCCAGTACTTC. This codes for CAWSPFRDSQYF.

The V and J genes are TRBV4-3 and TRBJ2-2; possibly TRBD2 for D (6 bases). This CDR3 region has 15 residues. CDR1 LGHNA and CDR2 YSLEER come from the germline V gene. The germline V and J ends were trimmed by 4 bases and 6 bases, with 15 bases remaining between them. CDR3: CASSPTLREPGELFF. The CDR3 region has the DNA TGCGCCAGCAGCCCGACACTGCGGGAACCCGGGGAGCTGTTTTTT.